A single sample is the source of the 7 T cell receptor beta chains below, sequenced in a study of CD8 T cells in ankylosing spondylitis. A single record per CDR3 protein comes from TCRdb applying MiXCR to the 5' RACE reads. The sample lists a few hundred thousand distinct CDR3 sequences, around 20% occurring once. Study outcomes and limitations: Typical of ankylosing spondylitis blood, it appeared, was a TCR beta motif of roughly eight highly homologous variants.

What these receptors recognize is not known. The sequencing sample was made of blood, either unsorted or a sorted T cell fraction (not recorded which). The receptors were gathered from a male donor with ankylosing spondylitis.

CDR3 sequence: CASRRQGAPLEQYF. CDR3 coding DNA: TGTGCCAGCAGACGACAGGGGGCGCCTCTCGAGCAGTACTTC. V usage is TRBV2 and J usage is TRBJ2-7, with 10 bases aligning to TRBD1. Trimming at V came to 6 bases and at J to 6 bases, leaving 8 bases not matched to a gene. In germline, CDR1 is SNHLY, CDR2 FYNNEI. The CDR3 is made up of 14 amino acids.

This clonotype was observed a few times. The chain uses TRBV7-2 and TRBJ2-3, with D hard to call. The CDR3 extends over 13 amino acids. Germline CDR1 is SGHTA and CDR2 is FQGNSA. The germline V and J ends were trimmed by 8 bases and 6 bases, with 15 bases remaining between them. The CDR3 loop is CASGNRAIDTQYF. CDR3 DNA sequence: TGTGCCAGCGGCAACCGGGCAATTGATACGCAGTATTTT.

The chain uses TRBV7-9 and TRBJ1-1; weak D call: TRBD1 (6 bases). V was trimmed by 6 bases and J by 0 bases, leaving 14 bases between them. Germline V gene sequence: CDR1 SEHNR, CDR2 FQNEAQ (reference sequence). This CDR3 has 15 residues. The CDR3 is CASRKGGGMNTEAFF. In nucleotides, the CDR3 is TGTGCCAGCAGAAAGGGGGGGGGTATGAACACTGAAGCTTTCTTT.

The V call is TRBV20-1, the J call TRBJ1-5, with TRBD1 matching 8 bases. Losses at the gene ends were 1 base for V and 7 bases for J; bases not matched to a gene: 6. Germline CDR1 is DFQATT and CDR2 is SNEGSKA (reference sequence). The CDR3 sequence is 14 residues long. The CDR3 DNA sequence: TGCAGTGCTAGAGGCGGACAGGGACGACAGCCCCAGCATTTT. This codes for CSARGGQGRQPQHF.

This chain joins TRBV4-2 and TRBJ2-2; D is undetermined. The CDR3 is made up of 16 amino acids. Trimming cost V 1 base and J 0 bases, with 9 bases left between them. The germline V gene has CDR1 LGHNA and CDR2 YNFKEQ. The CDR3 DNA reads as TGTGCCAGCAGCCAAGTGCATCTCTCGAACACCGGGGAGCTGTTTTTT. It encodes CASSQVHLSNTGELFF.

This clonotype was detected a few times. The rearrangement links TRBV29-1 to TRBJ1-1; 7 nucleotides align to TRBD1. Trimming cost V 6 bases and J 1 base; bases outside gene matches: 5. Germline values: CDR1 SQVTM, CDR2 ANQGSEA. CDR3 length: 13 amino acids. CDR3 protein: CSVQGGGNTEAFF. CDR3 in DNA: TGCAGCGTCCAAGGGGGCGGGAACACTGAAGCTTTCTTT.

The rearrangement links TRBV4-2 to TRBJ2-1; TRBD2 matches 7 bases. Germline V gene data show CDR1 as LGHNA and CDR2 as YNFKEQ. The CDR3 is 16 amino acids. The ends lost 4 bases at V and 8 bases at J; junction bases unmatched: 14. The CDR3, as DNA: TGTGCCAGCAGCCTATCATTAGCGGGCCTGGGGGATGAGCAGTTCTTC. Amino acids: CASSLSLAGLGDEQFF.